This passage covers 27 T cell receptor beta chains from one sample sequenced in a study of OX40 agonist ivuxolimab in advanced cancers. The protocol was immunoSEQ multiplex PCR, while the TCRdb copy is restricted to in-frame clones and leaves out a portion. The table has roughly 110,000 clones, more than 85% seen once; the top ten hold 0.95% to 1.5%. The sample was CD4+ or CD8+ T cells sorted from blood, taken in a trial of the OX40 agonist ivuxolimab. The receptors were sampled from an adult with an advanced solid tumor such as melanoma, head and neck, liver or kidney cancer.

The chain links TRBV7-8 to TRBJ2-3; 12 nucleotides line up with TRBD2. This CDR3 comprises 19 residues. Germline CDR1 and CDR2: SGHVS and FQNEAQ. With 3 bases clipped from V and 0 bases from J, the junction kept 10 bases outside the gene matches. The CDR3 sequence: CASSFPGLAGPTSTDTQYF. The CDR3 DNA reads as TGTGCCAGCAGCTTCCCGGGACTAGCGGGTCCCACTAGCACAGATACGCAGTATTTT.

On this clone itself: The same CDR3 also results from other DNA sequences found in this sample. The chain is built from TRBV9 and TRBJ2-1; TRBD2 matches 13 bases. Trimming at V came to 0 bases and at J to 4 bases, leaving 1 base not matched to a gene. This CDR3 is 16 amino acids long. The germline CDR1 and CDR2 sequences are SGDLS and YYNGEE. CDR3 region: CASSVGTSGSYNEQFF. The CDR3 DNA follows: TGTGCCAGCAGCGTAGGGACTAGCGGGAGTTACAATGAGCAGTTCTTC.

V gene TRBV9 combines with J gene TRBJ2-3; TRBD2 matches 14 bases. The germline CDR1 and CDR2 sequences are SGDLS and YYNGEE. Losses at the gene ends were 2 bases for V and 0 bases for J; bases not matched to a gene: 5. This CDR3 region has 18 residues. The DNA of the CDR3 is TGTGCCAGCAGCGTGGGGACTAGCGGGAGTGCTAGCACAGATACGCAGTATTTT. Protein product: CASSVGTSGSASTDTQYF.

The rearrangement links TRBV6-5 to TRBJ2-1, with D tentatively TRBD2 (6 bases). The V gene's germline CDR1 is MNHEY and CDR2 SVGAGI. Trimming stripped 5 bases from V and 2 bases from J, with 13 bases between. The CDR3 totals 15 residues. CDR3 DNA sequence: TGTGCCAGCAGTGCCTCTGCGGGAACCTACAATGAGCAGTTCTTC. Protein product: CASSASAGTYNEQFF.

The J gene is TRBJ2-5, the V gene TRBV15; D not resolved. Germline-derived CDR1 and CDR2 are LNHNV and YYDKDF (reference sequence). With 8 bases removed from V and 4 bases from J, the gap between germline ends came to 17 bases. The CDR3 is 14 amino acids. CDR3 nucleotide sequence: TGTGCCACCCGCCTCCCGGGTCGAGTAGAGACCCAGTACTTC. Translation: CATRLPGRVETQYF.

This rearrangement joins TRBV7-3 to TRBJ1-1; TRBD1 is a possible D gene (6 bases). Germline-derived CDR1 and CDR2 are SGHTA and FQGTGA. Trimming left V 5 bases short and J 1 base short, with 23 bases between. The CDR3 sequence is 18 residues long. The CDR3 DNA follows: TGTGCCAGCAGCCCTAGGTCGGGGGCCAGTCGAGAGAACACTGAAGCTTTCTTT. Its translation: CASSPRSGASRENTEAFF.

The rearrangement links TRBV27 to TRBJ2-7; no firm D call. Germline V gene sequence: CDR1 MNHEY, CDR2 SMNVEV (reference sequence). Trimming cost V 3 bases and J 3 bases, with 9 bases left between them. The CDR3 spans 13 residues. The CDR3: CASSFGPHYEQYF. Written as DNA, the CDR3 is TGTGCCAGCAGTTTTGGGCCGCACTACGAGCAGTACTTC.

In nucleotides, the CDR3 is TGTGCCAGCAGCTTATATAGCAATCAGCCCCAGCATTTT. This translates into CASSLYSNQPQHF. The chain is built from TRBV21-1 and TRBJ1-5. TRBV21-1 is flagged as a pseudogene. The CDR3 runs 13 residues.

V gene TRBV7-3 combines with J gene TRBJ2-7, with D perhaps matching TRBD1 (5 bases). Trimming took 1 base from V and 5 from J, leaving 9 bases between them. The CDR3 extends over 13 amino acids. Germline V lookup: CDR1 SGHTA, CDR2 FQGTGA. CDR3 in amino acids: CASSLSRVDEQYF. CDR3 coding DNA: TGTGCCAGCAGCTTAAGCAGGGTAGACGAGCAGTACTTC. The whole variable domain, remainder taken from reference TRBV7-3 and TRBJ2-7, is GAGVSQTPSNKVTEKGKYVELRCDPISGHTALYWYRQSLGQGPEFLIYFQGTGAADDSGLPNDRFFAVRPEGSVSTLKIQRTERGDSAVYLCASSLSRVDEQYFGPGTRLTVT.

The CDR3 region has the DNA TGTGCCAGCTCACCACGATCGGCTCGAGAGACCCAGTACTTC. It encodes CASSPRSARETQYF. The genes are TRBV18 and TRBJ2-5, with unresolved D. Germline V gene sequence: CDR1 KGHSH, CDR2 LQKENI. The ends were cut back, 1 base at V and 4 bases at J, with 10 bases in the middle. CDR3 length: 14 amino acids.

This chain links TRBV7-3 with TRBJ2-3; D uncertain. Trimming cost V 2 bases and J 1 base, with 4 bases left between them. CDR3 length: 13 amino acids. Germline values: CDR1 SGHTA, CDR2 FQGTGA. CDR3 loop: CASSLGGTDTQYF. The CDR3 DNA is TGTGCCAGCAGCTTAGGGGGCACAGATACGCAGTATTTT.

The J gene is TRBJ1-1, the V gene TRBV7-2; unclear D gene. V shed 3 bases and J shed 1 base, with 12 bases lying between them. This CDR3 contains 15 residues. Germline CDR1 and CDR2: SGHTA and FQGNSA. DNA for the CDR3: TGTGCCAGCAGCTTCCTTATGGCGGGGAACACTGAAGCTTTCTTT. Its protein is CASSFLMAGNTEAFF.

This chain joins TRBV5-4 and TRBJ1-3; D unclear. The V and J ends lost 4 bases and 0 bases respectively, with 8 bases between them. Per the germline V gene, CDR1 is SGHNT and CDR2 is YYREEE (reference sequence). This CDR3 region has 14 residues. CDR3 DNA sequence: TGTGCCAGCAGCGACGCCAGCTCTGGAAACACCATATATTTT. It specifies CASSDASSGNTIYF. Using reference TRBV5-4 and TRBJ1-3 for the parts outside the CDR3, the full variable domain is ETGVTQSPTHLIKTRGQQVTLRCSSQSGHNTVSWYQQALGQGPQFIFQYYREEENGRGNFPPRFSGLQFPNYSSELNVNALELDDSALYLCASSDASSGNTIYFGEGSWLTVV.

Written as DNA, the CDR3 is TGCGCCAGCAGCTCCGGAGGACTAGCGGGAGGTTCCACCGGGGAGCTGTTTTTT. The encoded protein is CASSSGGLAGGSTGELFF. This chain uses TRBV5-1 with TRBJ2-2, with TRBD2 matching 14 bases. With 3 bases clipped from V and 4 bases from J, the junction kept 8 bases outside the gene matches. The CDR3 contains 18 residues. Germline CDR1 and CDR2: SGHRS and YFSETQ.

The chain recombines TRBV4-3 with TRBJ2-3; either TRBD1 or TRBD2 may supply D (5 bases each). Trimming took 3 bases from V and 4 from J, leaving 11 bases between them. The CDR3 totals 14 residues. The V gene's germline CDR1 is LGHNA and CDR2 YSLEER. CDR3 nucleotides: TGCGCCAGCAGCCATCCGGGACGAGCAGATACGCAGTATTTT. Its translation: CASSHPGRADTQYF.

This clone came up once. The rearrangement uses TRBV7-9 and TRBJ1-4; 8 nucleotides align to TRBD1. V lost 1 base, J lost 8 bases, and 6 bases stayed unmatched. This CDR3 has 15 amino acids. Germline CDR1 SEHNR, CDR2 FQNEAQ (reference sequence). CDR3 DNA: TGTGCCAGCAGCTTAGTCCAGGGGGCACAAGAAAAACTGTTTTTT. Amino acids: CASSLVQGAQEKLFF.

This chain connects TRBV28 to TRBJ1-5; 8 bases are shared with TRBD1. The V and J ends lost 6 bases and 6 bases, in that order; junction bases with no gene match: 7. From germline, CDR1 is MDHEN and CDR2 SYDVKM. The CDR3 length is 14 residues. CDR3 in DNA: TGTGCCAGCAGACTACAGGGGGAAAGTCAGCCCCAGCATTTT. It translates to CASRLQGESQPQHF.

The rearrangement uses TRBV6-5 and TRBJ2-5, with 7 bases identical to TRBD1. CDR1 is MNHEY, CDR2 SVGAGI, per germline. The CDR3 is 14 residues long. V trimming: 2 bases; J trimming: 9 bases; junction bases outside the gene matches: 9. CDR3 in amino acids: CASSYNRGQGPQYF. The CDR3 DNA sequence: TGTGCCAGCAGTTACAACAGGGGTCAGGGGCCCCAGTACTTC.

The chain recombines TRBV9 with TRBJ2-7; perhaps D is TRBD1 or TRBD2 (5 bases each). The V gene lost 2 bases and the J gene lost 0 bases, with 12 bases spanning the gap. Germline CDR1 SGDLS, CDR2 YYNGEE. The CDR3 is 15 amino acids. DNA of the CDR3: TGTGCCAGCAGCGTCTCCCCAGGGAGCTCCTACGAGCAGTACTTC. Protein product: CASSVSPGSSYEQYF.

The chain links TRBV18 to TRBJ2-1; D unresolved. The germline CDR1 and CDR2 sequences are KGHSH and LQKENI. V dropped 0 bases and J dropped 7 bases, with 7 bases sitting between them. This CDR3 comprises 13 residues. This CDR3 reads CASSPPGLNEQFF. The CDR3 DNA is TGTGCCAGCTCACCACCCGGGCTTAATGAGCAGTTCTTC.

V usage is TRBV10-3 and J usage is TRBJ1-5; D possibly corresponds to TRBD1 (5 bases). Trimming cost V 4 bases and J 6 bases, with 13 bases left between them. Germline V gene sequence: CDR1 ENHRY, CDR2 SYGVKD. The CDR3 consists of 14 residues. The DNA for the CDR3 is TGTGCCATCAGTGCCGGGTGGGACGGTCAGCCCCAGCATTTT. It encodes CAISAGWDGQPQHF.

The V and J genes are TRBV10-3 and TRBJ2-3; D unresolved. Per germline, CDR1 ENHRY and CDR2 SYGVKD. Trimming took off 6 bases at V and 2 bases at J, with 3 bases between the two ends. The CDR3 is 11 residues long. The CDR3 reads CAIRNTDTQYF. The CDR3 coding sequence is TGTGCCATCAGAAACACAGATACGCAGTATTTT.

V is TRBV7-2 and J is TRBJ1-1; TRBD1 aligns across 8 bases. Looked up from germline, CDR1 is SGHTA and CDR2 is FQGNSA. The J segment lost 0 bases and the V segment lost 2 bases, leaving 5 bases of the junction unmatched. The CDR3 contains 16 residues. The CDR3 spells CASSLMAGGVNTEAFF. CDR3 in DNA: TGTGCCAGCAGCTTAATGGCAGGGGGCGTGAACACTGAAGCTTTCTTT.

This chain links TRBV28 with TRBJ2-2, with 14 bases aligning to TRBD2. The trim removed 6 bases at V and 6 bases at J, leaving 6 bases unmatched. Germline CDR1 is MDHEN and CDR2 is SYDVKM. This CDR3 has 16 amino acids. Here the CDR3 DNA reads TGTGCCAGCAGCTTACCGGGACTAGCGGGAGCCGGGGAGCTGTTTTTT. Encoded protein: CASSLPGLAGAGELFF. The full variable domain, rest sourced from reference TRBV28 and TRBJ2-2, is DVKVTQSSRYLVKRTGEKVFLECVQDMDHENMFWYRQDPGLGLRLIYFSYDVKMKEKGDIPEGYSVSREKKERFSLILESASTNQTSMYLCASSLPGLAGAGELFFGEGSRLTVL.

The genes are TRBV9 and TRBJ1-3, with a possible D match to TRBD1 (6 bases). V lost 4 bases, J lost 3 bases, and 17 bases lay in between. This CDR3 has 16 amino acids. Germline CDR1 SGDLS, CDR2 YYNGEE. CDR3 DNA sequence: TGTGCCAGCAGCTTAGGGGGTAGTATAAGTGGAAACACCATATATTTT. Translated, it gives CASSLGGSISGNTIYF.

The genes are TRBV7-9 and TRBJ2-7; 7 nucleotides agree with TRBD1. Germline V gene data show CDR1 as SEHNR and CDR2 as FQNEAQ (reference sequence). V lost 5 bases, J lost 2 bases, and 3 bases stayed unmatched. This CDR3 region has 13 residues. The CDR3 coding sequence is TGTGCCAGCAGCGACAGGGCCACCTACGAGCAGTACTTC. Translated, it gives CASSDRATYEQYF.

The rearrangement joins TRBV28 to TRBJ1-2; D possibly corresponds to TRBD1 (5 bases). Germline V gives CDR1 MDHEN, CDR2 SYDVKM. CDR3 length: 14 amino acids. V was pared by 5 bases and J by 8 bases, with 18 bases between. CDR3 in DNA: TGTGCCAGCAGTCTCACCGGGGCCCCTGGGGGCTACACCTTC. As protein: CASSLTGAPGGYTF.